The 9 T cell receptor beta chains given below trace back to one sample, sequenced in a study of naive and memory T cell subsets (dated by TCRdb to about 2017). The study reported a robust and sensitive protocol to amplify, sequence and analyze TCRs, based on 3' ligation of a UMI-containing oligonucleotide to TCR cDNA. Library prep was done by 5' RACE. Data came from an Illumina MiSeq. The ligated cDNA was amplified in four rounds of PCR with nested alpha and beta constant region primers together with the SP2 primer. The public reads were quality trimmed at Q25 with fastp and then assembled into clones with MiXCR by TCRdb, keeping productive beta chains. Each CDR3 protein appears once, grouped with its most common genes and DNA. The sample table holds some 60,000 distinct CDR3 sequences, of which under 10% were seen once. The ten most abundant clones make up approximately 9.4% of the sample. Every receptor here comes from a female donor in good health.

This clonotype has only one observation. DNA for the CDR3: TGTGCCAGCAGCTCAGGCCCCTCTGGAAACACCATATATTTT. It yields the protein CASSSGPSGNTIYF. This chain uses TRBV7-2 with TRBJ1-3; D ambiguous. The CDR3 covers 14 residues. The germline V gene encodes CDR1 SGHTA and CDR2 FQGNSA. Trimming pared 4 bases from V and 0 bases from J, leaving 7 bases between.

The table lists this clonotype with many counts. V gene TRBV28 combines with J gene TRBJ1-3; unclear D gene. V lost 5 bases and J lost 3, with 8 bases in between. There are 13 residues in the CDR3. In germline, CDR1 is MDHEN, CDR2 SYDVKM. The CDR3 DNA sequence: TGTGCCAGCAGTCCTGGGATTGGAAACACCATATATTTT. It specifies CASSPGIGNTIYF.

A word on this clonotype: A much larger clone sits a single nucleotide away, making a read error possible. The CDR3 coding sequence is TGTGCCAGCAGTTACATCCAGGGGAGGAGTGAAGCTTTCTTT. Translation gives CASSYIQGRSEAFF. The J gene is TRBJ1-1, the V gene TRBV6-5; perhaps TRBD1 as D (6 bases). V lost 2 bases and J 7 bases, leaving 14 bases between the germline ends. Germline CDR1 MNHEY, CDR2 SVGAGI. This CDR3 has 14 amino acids.

Concerning this clonotype itself: This may be a read error: a much more frequent sequence differs by one nucleotide. This CDR3 fails to terminate in the conserved phenylalanine or tryptophan, so it likely reflects a read error. The DNA is left out, because the CDR3 cannot be placed on it with certainty; the CDR3 is given as TCRdb lists it. V gene TRBV5-1 combines with J gene TRBJ1-2. The germline V gene has CDR1 SGHRS and CDR2 YFSETQ. The CDR3 region is 13 residues in length, termini included. CDR3 sequence: CASSLWQDMATTI.

This clonotype was counted a few times. The chain has TRBV6-5 and TRBJ2-5; weak D call: TRBD1 (5 bases). The CDR3 spans 13 residues. Germline V gene sequence: CDR1 MNHEY, CDR2 SVGAGI. The V end was cut by 2 bases, the J end by 4 bases, with 8 bases between. The CDR3: CASSYPGSETQYF. CDR3 nucleotide sequence: TGTGCCAGCAGTTACCCAGGGTCAGAGACCCAGTACTTC.

A few counts support this clonotype. The chain combines TRBV18 with TRBJ1-1, with D hard to call. The germline V and J ends were trimmed by 5 bases and 3 bases, with 10 bases remaining between them. In germline, CDR1 is KGHSH, CDR2 LQKENI. The CDR3 sequence is 13 residues long. Here the CDR3 reads CASSEMRDTEAFF. The CDR3 nucleotides are TGTGCCAGCTCAGAGATGAGGGACACTGAAGCTTTCTTT.

This clonotype was picked up many times. V usage is TRBV6-5 and J usage is TRBJ2-2, with TRBD1 identical over 11 bases. CDR3 length: 15 residues. Per germline, CDR1 MNHEY and CDR2 SVGAGI. With V trimmed by 5 bases and J by 4 bases, 3 bases remained unmatched. The CDR3 DNA reads TGTGCCAGCAGTCAGGACAGGGGGCCCACCGGGGAGCTGTTTTTT. Translated, it gives CASSQDRGPTGELFF.

This clonotype was observed a handful of times. J is TRBJ2-1 and V is TRBV3-1; TRBD2 matches at 8 bases. CDR1 and CDR2 from the germline V gene are LGHDT and YNNKEL (reference sequence). Trimming removed 5 bases from V and 7 bases from J; junction bases left unmatched: 13. CDR3 size: 16 residues. The CDR3 DNA is TGTGCCAGCAGCGCTAAGACGGGGGGGCTGAGGAATGAGCAGTTCTTC. Its protein product is CASSAKTGGLRNEQFF.

This clonotype was recorded many times. This chain joins TRBV6-6 and TRBJ1-5; no definite D call. Germline V lookup: CDR1 MNHNY, CDR2 SVGAGI (reference sequence). The CDR3 has 15 residues. V was pared by 0 bases and J by 2 bases, with 8 bases between. The CDR3, as DNA: TGTGCCAGCAGTTACTCTGAAAGAGGCAATCAGCCCCAGCATTTT. Residues: CASSYSERGNQPQHF.